These T cell receptor beta chains were read from a single sample in a study of human T cells and chemical hapten exposure. In TCRdb, the RACE reads were re-called with MiXCR into one record per CDR3 protein. The table lists approximately 81,000 distinct CDR3 sequences, over 8.5% of them singletons. The material sequenced was whole blood. The receptors were sampled from a male donor in good health. Some clones in this sample may be carry-over from other donors' samples. The CDR3 runs from the conserved cysteine through the conserved F or W. Fields, in order: clone size, J gene, D gene, V gene, CDR3 protein, CDR3 DNA. D genes are given only for firm matches. Clone size is not always given. Where it is, it says once, few, many or a class for expanded clones.

>many|TRBJ1-2|-|TRBV20-1
CSATQGQVDGYTF
TGCAGTGCTACTCAGGGGCAAGTAGACGGCTACACCTTC
>few|TRBJ2-4|TRBD2|TRBV7-8
CASSFSGVAKNIQYF
TGTGCCAGCAGCTTCAGCGGGGTAGCCAAAAACATTCAGTACTTC
>many|TRBJ1-1|-|TRBV12-3/TRBV12-4
CASRPIQSGGNTEAFF
TGTGCCAGCAGACCGATCCAAAGTGGGGGGAACACTGAAGCTTTCTTT
>many|TRBJ2-3|-|TRBV6-5
CASRQDRDYTDTQYF
TGTGCCAGCAGACAGGACAGGGACTACACAGATACGCAGTATTTT
>-|TRBJ2-2|TRBD1|TRBV7-7
CASSLDGGTGDTGELFF
TGTGCCAGCAGCTTAGATGGTGGGACAGGAGACACCGGGGAGCTGTTTTTT
>few|TRBJ2-5|TRBD1|TRBV20-1
CSARPFRGQETQYF
TGCAGTGCTAGACCGTTCAGGGGGCAAGAGACCCAGTACTTC
>few|TRBJ2-7|-|TRBV20-1
CSARPPDGYEQYF
TGCAGTGCTAGACCCCCGGACGGCTACGAGCAGTACTTC
>few|TRBJ2-2|TRBD2|TRBV5-1
CASSFGGGVTGELFF
TGCGCCAGCAGCTTCGGGGGAGGGGTCACCGGGGAGCTGTTTTTT
>few|TRBJ1-4|-|TRBV2
CASSGQTNEKLFF
TGTGCCAGCAGTGGACAGACTAATGAAAAACTGTTTTTT
>many|TRBJ1-1|TRBD1|TRBV6-4
CASSDSYRGARAEAFF
TGTGCCAGCAGTGACTCGTACAGGGGAGCTAGGGCTGAAGCTTTCTTT
>-|TRBJ2-7|TRBD2|TRBV18
CASSPPSGSGEQYF
TGTGCCAGCTCACCACCTAGCGGGAGTGGTGAGCAGTACTTC
>few|TRBJ1-1|-|TRBV6-1
CASSPRWVNTEAFF
TGTGCCAGCAGTCCGCGATGGGTGAACACTGAAGCTTTCTTT
>-|TRBJ1-6|-|TRBV7-9
CASSHPGQNSPLHF
TGTGCCAGCAGCCACCCTGGACAGAATTCACCCCTCCACTTT
>-|TRBJ1-6|-|TRBV4-3
CASSQGRGNSPLHF
TGCGCCAGCAGCCAAGGCAGGGGCAATTCACCCCTCCACTTT
>-|TRBJ2-5|-|TRBV7-7
CASSDQGTQETQYF
TGTGCCAGCAGCGATCAGGGCACCCAAGAGACCCAGTACTTC
>-|TRBJ1-1|-|TRBV7-2
CASSQGRGTEAFF
TGTGCCAGCAGCCAGGGTAGAGGCACTGAAGCTTTCTTT
>-|TRBJ1-1|TRBD1|TRBV16
CASSQWGGDRANTEAFF
TGTGCCAGCAGCCAATGGGGTGGAGACAGGGCGAACACTGAAGCTTTCTTT
>many|TRBJ1-2|TRBD1|TRBV6-2/TRBV6-3
CASTLQGKDGYTF
TGTGCCAGCACACTACAGGGGAAGGATGGCTACACCTTC
>few|TRBJ1-1|-|TRBV10-3
CAISESNGRKAFF
TGTGCCATCAGTGAGTCGAATGGCCGGAAGGCTTTCTTT
>-|TRBJ2-1|TRBD2|TRBV12-3/TRBV12-4
CASRRTSGDNEQFF
TGTGCCAGCAGGCGGACTAGCGGCGACAATGAGCAGTTCTTC
>few|TRBJ1-2|TRBD1|TRBV6-5
CASSYSAARGSDGYTF
TGTGCCAGCAGTTACTCGGCGGCCAGGGGGTCGGACGGCTACACCTTC
>-|TRBJ1-3|-|TRBV9
CASSPWTDGSGNTIYF
TGTGCCAGCAGCCCCTGGACTGACGGCTCTGGAAACACCATATATTTT
>-|TRBJ2-3|-|TRBV11-2
CASSGVGISADTQYF
TGTGCCAGCAGTGGCGTAGGGATATCGGCAGATACGCAGTATTTT
>many|TRBJ2-5|-|TRBV20-1
CSARPSAETQYF
TGCAGTGCTAGACCCAGCGCAGAGACCCAGTACTTC
>few|TRBJ2-1|-|TRBV6-5
CASSPDWGGTRWNTIGQFF
TGTGCCAGCAGTCCCGACTGGGGCGGGACCAGGTGGAACACAATCGGGCAGTTCTTC
>few|TRBJ2-7|TRBD1|TRBV6-5
CASSLGTGFEQYF
TGTGCCAGCAGCCTAGGGACAGGGTTTGAGCAGTACTTC
>few|TRBJ1-5|-|TRBV28
CASLPTGTKYQPQHF
TGTGCCAGCCTTCCCACCGGGACAAAATATCAGCCCCAGCATTTT
>few|TRBJ2-1|-|TRBV11-2
CASSFARGDQFF
TGTGCCAGCAGCTTCGCCCGGGGAGATCAGTTCTTC
>-|TRBJ2-5|TRBD2|TRBV2
CASSQIPGTSGIQETQYF
TGTGCCAGCAGTCAGATTCCCGGGACTAGCGGGATCCAAGAGACCCAGTACTTC
>few|TRBJ1-1|-|TRBV18
CASSPGRDQNTEAFF
TGTGCCAGCTCACCGGGGAGGGATCAGAACACTGAAGCTTTCTTT
>-|TRBJ2-7|-|TRBV10-3
CAIMRTEPYEQYF
TGTGCCATCATGAGGACTGAGCCCTACGAGCAGTACTTC
>-|TRBJ2-7|-|TRBV6-2/TRBV6-3
CASSYSRSDSKSFEQYF
TGTGCCAGCAGTTACTCGAGAAGTGACAGCAAGTCCTTCGAGCAGTACTTC
>few|TRBJ2-7|TRBD1|TRBV28
CASSLLRTGKGEQYF
TGTGCCAGCAGTTTACTCCGGACAGGGAAGGGGGAGCAGTACTTC
>-|TRBJ1-1|TRBD1|TRBV5-1
CASSLAGQGATEAFF
TGCGCCAGCAGCTTGGCGGGACAGGGAGCCACTGAAGCTTTCTTT
>few|TRBJ2-7|TRBD2|TRBV20-1
CSASERGASGSGYEQYF
TGCAGTGCTAGCGAACGGGGCGCTAGCGGGAGTGGGTACGAGCAGTACTTC
>-|TRBJ1-5|-|TRBV29-1
CSVAPGGVDQPQHF
TGCAGCGTTGCCCCCGGGGGAGTTGATCAGCCCCAGCATTTT
>-|TRBJ1-4|-|TRBV2
CASRGRTNEDEKLFF
TGTGCCAGCAGGGGACGGACGAATGAGGATGAAAAACTGTTTTTT
>-|TRBJ1-5|-|TRBV12-3/TRBV12-4
CASSFLSAGNQLQHF
TGTGCCAGCAGTTTTTTGTCGGCCGGCAATCAGCTCCAGCATTTT
>few|TRBJ1-1|TRBD1|TRBV27
CASSLSDRGTEAFF
TGTGCCAGCAGTTTATCGGACAGGGGCACTGAAGCTTTCTTT
>many|TRBJ2-7|-|TRBV25-1
CASSELASYEQYF
TGTGCCAGCAGTGAACTGGCCAGCTACGAGCAGTACTTC
>few|TRBJ1-6|TRBD1|TRBV10-3
CAIRMGQGESPDNSPLHF
TGTGCCATCAGGATGGGACAGGGGGAGAGTCCTGATAATTCACCCCTCCACTTT
>few|TRBJ1-6|-|TRBV5-1
CASSPGTPSSYNSPLHF
TGCGCCAGCAGCCCCGGGACACCGAGCTCCTATAATTCACCCCTCCACTTT
>-|TRBJ2-5|-|TRBV29-1
CSVALSGYQETQYF
TGCAGCGTTGCTCTGTCGGGGTACCAAGAGACCCAGTACTTC
>many|TRBJ1-1|-|TRBV12-3/TRBV12-4
CASSLGVMNTEAFF
TGTGCCAGCAGCTTGGGGGTGATGAACACTGAAGCTTTCTTT
>few|TRBJ2-7|-|TRBV5-1
CASRPGGDYEQYF
TGCGCCAGCCGTCCAGGAGGGGACTACGAGCAGTACTTC
>many|TRBJ2-1|-|TRBV24-1
CATSEAGSIYNEQFF
TGTGCCACCAGTGAAGCTGGGTCCATTTACAATGAGCAGTTCTTC
>-|TRBJ2-7|TRBD1|TRBV27
CASRTGQGMEEQYF
TGTGCCAGCAGGACGGGACAGGGGATGGAGGAGCAGTACTTC
>-|TRBJ1-1|-|TRBV20-1
CSAHAIIDRHNPEAFF
TGCAGTGCCCACGCGATTATTGACAGGCACAACCCTGAAGCTTTCTTT
>few|TRBJ1-4|-|TRBV27
CASSPYGIGAATNEKLFF
TGTGCCAGCAGTCCATACGGCATAGGCGCTGCAACTAATGAAAAACTGTTTTTT
>many|TRBJ1-3|-|TRBV2
CASSENQGSGNTIYF
TGTGCCAGCAGTGAAAATCAGGGATCTGGAAACACCATATATTTT
>-|TRBJ1-4|TRBD1|TRBV28
CASSREGARANEKLFF
TGTGCCAGCTCCCGTGAGGGGGCGCGGGCTAATGAAAAACTGTTTTTT